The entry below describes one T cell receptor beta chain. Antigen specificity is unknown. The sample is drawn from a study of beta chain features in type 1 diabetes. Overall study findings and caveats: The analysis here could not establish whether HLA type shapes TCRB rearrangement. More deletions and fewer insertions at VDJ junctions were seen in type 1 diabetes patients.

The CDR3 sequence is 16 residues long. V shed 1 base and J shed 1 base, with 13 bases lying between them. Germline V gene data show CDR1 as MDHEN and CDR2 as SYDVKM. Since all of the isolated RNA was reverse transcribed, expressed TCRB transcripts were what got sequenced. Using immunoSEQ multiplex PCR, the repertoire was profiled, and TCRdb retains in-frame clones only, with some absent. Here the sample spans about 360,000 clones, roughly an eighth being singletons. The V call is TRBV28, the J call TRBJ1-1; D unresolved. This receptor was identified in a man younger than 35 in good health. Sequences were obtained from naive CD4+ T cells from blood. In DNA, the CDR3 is TGTGCCAGCAGTTTATTAGTCGGGATGGGGAACACTGAAGCTTTCTTT. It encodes CASSLLVGMGNTEAFF.